This T cell receptor beta chain was sequenced for a study of T cells in Graves' hyperthyroidism and ophthalmopathy. Study background: Peripheral blood collection took place at initial diagnosis, before any treatment.

Trimming shortened V by 7 bases and J by 2 bases, and 11 bases separated the two germline ends. Germline assignment: CDR1 ENHRY and CDR2 SYGVKD. The CDR3 sequence is 13 residues long. Amplification yielded TCR beta CDR3 regions, with RNA transcripts as the source. HTBI primers were the set used in a first-round RT-PCR of the TCR CDR3. One entry per CDR3 protein results from TCRdb running MiXCR on the multiplex PCR reads. This table holds about 640,000 distinct CDR3 sequences, less than 25% found once. Around 9.8 ml fresh peripheral blood yielded the PBMCs. This clonotype turned up a few times. This rearrangement joins TRBV10-3 to TRBJ1-1; D call uncertain. The sequence came from a man aged 25-45 years with Graves' ophthalmopathy. The sample consisted of blood. CDR3 bases: TGTGCCATCACTAAGGGAGAAAACACTGAAGCTTTCTTT. Protein: CAITKGENTEAFF.